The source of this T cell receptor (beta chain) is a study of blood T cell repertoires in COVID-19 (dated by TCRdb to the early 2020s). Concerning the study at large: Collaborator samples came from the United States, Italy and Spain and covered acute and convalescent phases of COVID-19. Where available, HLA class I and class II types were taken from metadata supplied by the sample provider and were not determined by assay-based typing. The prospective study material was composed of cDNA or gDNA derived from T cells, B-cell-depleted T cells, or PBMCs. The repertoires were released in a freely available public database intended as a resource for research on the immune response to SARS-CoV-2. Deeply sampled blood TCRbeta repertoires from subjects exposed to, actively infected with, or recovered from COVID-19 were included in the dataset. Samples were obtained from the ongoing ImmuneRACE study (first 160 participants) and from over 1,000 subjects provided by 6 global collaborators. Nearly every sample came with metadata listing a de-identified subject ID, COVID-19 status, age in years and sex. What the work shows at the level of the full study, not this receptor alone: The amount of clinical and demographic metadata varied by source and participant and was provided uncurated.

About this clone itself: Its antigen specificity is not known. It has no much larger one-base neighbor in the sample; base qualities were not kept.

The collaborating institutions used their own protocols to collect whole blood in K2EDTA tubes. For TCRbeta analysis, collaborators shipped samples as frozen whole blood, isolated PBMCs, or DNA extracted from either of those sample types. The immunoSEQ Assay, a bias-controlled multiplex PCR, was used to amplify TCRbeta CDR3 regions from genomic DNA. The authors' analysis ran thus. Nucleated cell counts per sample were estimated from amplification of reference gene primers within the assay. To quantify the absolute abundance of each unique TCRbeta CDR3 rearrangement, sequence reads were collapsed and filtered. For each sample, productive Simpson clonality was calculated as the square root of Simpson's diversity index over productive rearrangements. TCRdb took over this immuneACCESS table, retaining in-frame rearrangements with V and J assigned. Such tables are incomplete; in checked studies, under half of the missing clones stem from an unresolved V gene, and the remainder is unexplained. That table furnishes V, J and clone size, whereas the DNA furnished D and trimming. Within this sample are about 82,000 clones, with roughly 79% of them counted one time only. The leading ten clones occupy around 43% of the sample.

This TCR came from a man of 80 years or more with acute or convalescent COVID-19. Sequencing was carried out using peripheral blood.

The base sequence is TGTGCCAGCAGCTTGGGTCAGGTCAGGGGGACCGGGGAGCTGTTTTTT. It codes for CASSLGQVRGTGELFF. This chain joins TRBV5-4 to TRBJ2-2, with TRBD1 identical over 7 junction bases. According to the germline V gene (reference sequence), CDR1 reads SGHNT and CDR2 reads YYREEE. At the junction V is shortened by 0 bases and J by 5 bases; bases outside the gene matches: 7. The CDR3, from cysteine to phenylalanine, totals 16 residues. Only the CDR3 part of the read is kept: 48 bases, read in frame from the first base.